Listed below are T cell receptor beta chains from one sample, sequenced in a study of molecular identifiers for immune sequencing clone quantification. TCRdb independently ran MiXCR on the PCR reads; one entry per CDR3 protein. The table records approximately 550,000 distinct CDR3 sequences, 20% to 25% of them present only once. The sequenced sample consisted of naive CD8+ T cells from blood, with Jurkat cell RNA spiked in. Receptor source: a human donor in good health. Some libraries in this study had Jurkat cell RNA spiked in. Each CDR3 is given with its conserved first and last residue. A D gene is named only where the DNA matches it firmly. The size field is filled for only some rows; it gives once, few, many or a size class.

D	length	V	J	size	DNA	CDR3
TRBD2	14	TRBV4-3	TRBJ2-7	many	TGCGCCAGCAGCCAAGATCGCACGGGGGGCGAGCAGTACTTC	CASSQDRTGGEQYF
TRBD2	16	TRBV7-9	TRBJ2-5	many	TGTGCCAGCAGCGCCCGACTAGCGGGGCCCCAAGAGACCCAGTACTTC	CASSARLAGPQETQYF
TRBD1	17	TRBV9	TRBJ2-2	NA	TGTGCCAGCAGCGTAGAAGGGGGACAGGGGGCGCCCGGGGAGCTGTTTTTT	CASSVEGGQGAPGELFF
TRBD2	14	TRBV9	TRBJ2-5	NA	TGTGCCAGCAGCGCTGGTTCTAGCGGGCAGATCGGGGGCTTC	CASSAGSSGQIGGF
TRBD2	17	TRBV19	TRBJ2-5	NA	TGTGCCAGTAGTATAGAAACTAGCGGGGGCCTAAAAGAGACCCAGTACTTC	CASSIETSGGLKETQYF
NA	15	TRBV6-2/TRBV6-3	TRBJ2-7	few	TGTGCCAGCAGTCAACTCCGGGACAACTCCTACGAGCAGTACTTC	CASSQLRDNSYEQYF
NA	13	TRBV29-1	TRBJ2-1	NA	TGCAGCGGCCAGGGGCCGGATTCAAATGAGCAGTTCTTC	CSGQGPDSNEQFF
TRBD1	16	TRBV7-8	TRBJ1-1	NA	TGTGCCAGCAGCTTATTAGGGGGCGGTGCGAACACTGAAGCTTTCTTT	CASSLLGGGANTEAFF
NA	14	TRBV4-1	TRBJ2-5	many	TGCGCCAGCAGCCGCGGGACACCAGAGAGGACCCAGTACTTC	CASSRGTPERTQYF
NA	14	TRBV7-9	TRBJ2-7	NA	TGTGCCAGCAGCTTGCCAGAAATGACTTATGAGCAGTACTTC	CASSLPEMTYEQYF
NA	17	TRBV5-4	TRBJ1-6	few	TGTGCCAGCAGCTTGGCCGGGGTGAGCTCCTATAATTCACCCCTCCACTTT	CASSLAGVSSYNSPLHF
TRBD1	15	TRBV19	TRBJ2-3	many	TGTGCCAGTAGAGGGGACAGGTTTGGACCCGATACGCAGTATTTT	CASRGDRFGPDTQYF
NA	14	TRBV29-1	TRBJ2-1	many	TGCAGCGTTGAGGGGACAGGGACTAGATATGAGCAGTTCTTC	CSVEGTGTRYEQFF
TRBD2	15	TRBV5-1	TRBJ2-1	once	TGCGCCAGCTCCCCCGGGACTAGCGGCTTGAATGAGCAGTTCTTC	CASSPGTSGLNEQFF
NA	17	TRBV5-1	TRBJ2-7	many	TGCGCCAGCAGCTCGGAGCCGTTGACCCTGCCCCCCTACGAGCAGTACTTC	CASSSEPLTLPPYEQYF
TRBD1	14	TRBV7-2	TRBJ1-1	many	TGTGCCAGCAGCACCGACAGGGGGTGGACTGAAGCTTTCTTT	CASSTDRGWTEAFF
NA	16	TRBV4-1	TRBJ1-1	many	TGCGCCAGCAGCCAAGATAACAGCTGGATGAACACTGAAGCTTTCTTT	CASSQDNSWMNTEAFF
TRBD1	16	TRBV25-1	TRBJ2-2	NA	TGTGCCAGCAGTGAATTCGGACAGGCCAACACCGGGGAGCTGTTTTTT	CASSEFGQANTGELFF
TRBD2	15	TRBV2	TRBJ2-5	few	TGTGCCAGCCCCGGGACTAGCGGGATCCAAGAGACCCAGTACTTC	CASPGTSGIQETQYF
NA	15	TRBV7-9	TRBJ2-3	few	TGTGCCAGCAGCTTAGCGTCGCGATTCACAGATACGCAGTATTTT	CASSLASRFTDTQYF
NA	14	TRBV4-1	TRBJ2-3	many	TGCGCCAGCAGCCCCGGTAGCGGAATAGATACGCAGTATTTT	CASSPGSGIDTQYF
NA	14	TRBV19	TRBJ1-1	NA	TGTGCCAGTAATCCGGGACACCCAAACACTGAAGCTTTCTTT	CASNPGHPNTEAFF
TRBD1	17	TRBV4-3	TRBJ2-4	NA	TGCGCCAGCAGCCAATACCCCGGGACAGGGGTAAAAAACATTCAGTACTTC	CASSQYPGTGVKNIQYF
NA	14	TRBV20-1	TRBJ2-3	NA	TGCAGTGCCTATAACTCCGACAGCACAGATACGCAGTATTTT	CSAYNSDSTDTQYF
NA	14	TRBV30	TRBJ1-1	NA	TGTGCCTGGGAGGTCCGAGGTACGAACACTGAAGCTTTCTTT	CAWEVRGTNTEAFF
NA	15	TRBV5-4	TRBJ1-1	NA	TGTGCCAGCAGCCTGGGACCCCAGATAGACACTGAAGCTTTCTTT	CASSLGPQIDTEAFF
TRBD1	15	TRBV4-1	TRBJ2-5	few	TGCGCCAGCAGCCAAGCGACAGGGGAACAAGAGACCCAGTACTTC	CASSQATGEQETQYF
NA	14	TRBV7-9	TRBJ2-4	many	TGTGCCAGCAGCTCAACAGGGGCCAAAAACATTCAGTACTTC	CASSSTGAKNIQYF
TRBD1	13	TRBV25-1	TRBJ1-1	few	TGTGCCAGCAGTGAGAGGGGGCTCACTGAAGCTTTCTTT	CASSERGLTEAFF
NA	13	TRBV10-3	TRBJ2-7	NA	TGTGCCATCAGTGTTGGCAGGGACGACGAGCAGTACTTC	CAISVGRDDEQYF
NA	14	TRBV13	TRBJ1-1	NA	TGTGCCAGCAGCATGGGACACTCGAACACTGAAGCTTTCTTT	CASSMGHSNTEAFF
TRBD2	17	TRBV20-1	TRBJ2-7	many	TGCAGTGCTAGTTTCCTAGCGGAGCCGCGACCTGCCTACGAGCAGTACTTC	CSASFLAEPRPAYEQYF
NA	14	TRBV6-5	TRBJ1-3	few	TGTGCCGCGGGGGCAGGCCTCTCTGGAAACACCATATATTTT	CAAGAGLSGNTIYF
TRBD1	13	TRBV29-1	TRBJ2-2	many	TGCAGCGTTTTGACAGGGGGCACCGGGGAGCTGTTTTTT	CSVLTGGTGELFF
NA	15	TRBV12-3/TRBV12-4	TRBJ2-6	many	TGTGCCAGCAGTGGAACAGGGATAGGGGCCAACGTCCTGACTTTC	CASSGTGIGANVLTF
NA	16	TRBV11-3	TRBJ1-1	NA	TGTGCCAGCAGCTTAGATCTAAGGGGGGGTTTCACTGAAGCTTTCTTT	CASSLDLRGGFTEAFF
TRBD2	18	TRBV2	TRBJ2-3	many	TGTGCCAGCAGTCTAGCGGGGGGGCCCCTGCTTCTCACAGATACGCAGTATTTT	CASSLAGGPLLLTDTQYF
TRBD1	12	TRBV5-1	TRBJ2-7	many	TGCGCCAGCAGCTTGACAGGGGCCGAGCAGTACTTC	CASSLTGAEQYF
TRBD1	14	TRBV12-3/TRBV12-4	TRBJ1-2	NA	TGTGCCAGCAGTATGTATCAGGGGGCTTCTGGCTACACCTTC	CASSMYQGASGYTF
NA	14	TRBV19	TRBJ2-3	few	TGTGCCAGTTCCCCTGGCTTTAGCGCAGATACGCAGTATTTT	CASSPGFSADTQYF
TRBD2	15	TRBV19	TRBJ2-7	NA	TGTGCCAGTAGTATAGTCGGGGGGAACTCCTACGAGCAGTACTTC	CASSIVGGNSYEQYF
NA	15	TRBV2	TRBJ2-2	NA	TGTGCCAGAGACGGGTTCGGGGACTCACACCGGGGAGCTGTTTTT	CARDGFGDSHRGAVF
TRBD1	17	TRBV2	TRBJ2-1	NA	TGTGCCAGCAGCGAGACAGGGCCCAAATACTCCTACAATGAGCAGTTCTTC	CASSETGPKYSYNEQFF
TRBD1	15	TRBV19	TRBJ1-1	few	TGTGCCAGTAGTGTCTCCGGACAGGGGAACACTGAAGCTTTCTTT	CASSVSGQGNTEAFF
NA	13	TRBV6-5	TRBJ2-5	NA	TGTGCCAGTAGAACACCATACCAAGAGACCCAGTACTTC	CASRTPYQETQYF